This T cell receptor (beta chain) was captured in a study of shared clonotypes between healthy human individuals. About this clone itself: Its antigen is as yet unknown.

This CDR3 contains 13 residues. Trimming left V 8 bases short and J 5 bases short, with 13 bases between. Germline V gene lookup returns CDR1 SNHLY and CDR2 FYNNEI. Study results and limitations: Clonotypes shared by all four sorted-subset donors had higher generation probabilities than non-shared clonotypes. What rarefaction showed was incomplete sorted-subset sequencing despite large depth.

Each subset's genomic DNA was split evenly across several immunoSEQ plates. TCRdb's copy holds only in-frame clones and misses some; the assay was immunoSEQ multiplex PCR. The sample lists about a million clones; 77% were seen once. The sequenced sample consisted of memory CD4+ T cells from PBMCs. Subset specified: CD45RA-negative fraction. This TCR was sampled from a man between 18 and 29 years old in good health. Some clones in this sample may be carry-over from other donors' samples. This rearrangement joins TRBV2 to TRBJ2-1, with D possibly TRBD1 on 6 matching bases. The DNA for the CDR3 is TGTGCCAGCCTAAGGGACATCGACAATGAGCAGTTCTTC. It specifies CASLRDIDNEQFF.